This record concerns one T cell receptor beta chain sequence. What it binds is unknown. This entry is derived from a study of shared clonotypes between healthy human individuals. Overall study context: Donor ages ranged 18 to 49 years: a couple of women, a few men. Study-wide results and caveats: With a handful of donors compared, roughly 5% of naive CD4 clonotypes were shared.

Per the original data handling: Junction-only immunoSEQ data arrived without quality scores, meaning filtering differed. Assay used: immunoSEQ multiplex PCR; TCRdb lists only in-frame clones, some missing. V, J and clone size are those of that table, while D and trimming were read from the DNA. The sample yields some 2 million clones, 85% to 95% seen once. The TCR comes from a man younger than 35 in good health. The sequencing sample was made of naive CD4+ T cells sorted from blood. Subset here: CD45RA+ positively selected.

CDR3 protein: CASSLEQGKGNQPQHF. The CDR3 DNA reads as TGCGCCAGCAGCCTCGAACAGGGAAAAGGGAATCAGCCCCAGCATTTT. This chain links TRBV4-1 with TRBJ1-5; D possibly corresponds to TRBD1 (6 bases). This CDR3 has 16 residues. Germline assignment: CDR1 MGHRA and CDR2 YSYEKL. V lost 4 bases to trimming and J lost 4 bases, with 17 bases between them.